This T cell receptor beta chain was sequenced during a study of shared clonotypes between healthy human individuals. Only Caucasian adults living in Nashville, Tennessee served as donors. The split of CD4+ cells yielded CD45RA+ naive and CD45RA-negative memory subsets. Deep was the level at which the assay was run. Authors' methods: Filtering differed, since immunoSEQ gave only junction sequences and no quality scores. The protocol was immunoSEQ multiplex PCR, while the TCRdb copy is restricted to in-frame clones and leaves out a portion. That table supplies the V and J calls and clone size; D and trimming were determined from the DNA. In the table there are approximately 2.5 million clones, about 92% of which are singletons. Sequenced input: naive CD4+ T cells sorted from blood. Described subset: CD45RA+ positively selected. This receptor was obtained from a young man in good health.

CDR3 region: CSVLRSGQGSVGYTF. DNA of the CDR3: TGCAGCGTCCTACGCTCTGGACAGGGGTCCGTTGGCTACACCTTC. The chain recombines TRBV29-1 with TRBJ1-2; 9 nucleotides agree with TRBD1. In germline, CDR1 is SQVTM, CDR2 ANQGSEA. There are 15 residues in the CDR3. Trimming took 6 bases from V and 7 from J; bases not matched to a gene: 15.